A single T cell receptor beta chain is shown here with its context. These data are taken from a study of blood T cell repertoires in COVID-19. TCRdb's table, derived via immunoSEQ multiplex PCR, lists solely in-frame clones and lacks some. Here the sample spans more than 200,000 clones, around four fifths being singletons. This TCR was sampled from a woman aged 80 or over with COVID-19, enrolled during active disease. The sequenced sample was peripheral blood.

CDR3 loop: CASSTGGLGDTQYF. CDR3 DNA sequence: TGTGCCAGCAGCACCGGGGGGCTTGGAGATACGCAGTATTTT. J is TRBJ2-3 and V is TRBV7-8; maybe TRBD2 (7 bases). The CDR3 length is 14 residues. V lost 5 bases to trimming and J lost 5 bases, with 14 bases between them. CDR1 is SGHVS, CDR2 FQNEAQ, per germline. The full variable domain, with the rest looked up from reference TRBV7-8 and TRBJ2-3, is GAGVSQSPRYKVAKRGQDVALRCDPISGHVSLFWYQQALGQGPEFLTYFQNEAQLDKSGLPSDRFFAERPEGSVSTLKIQRTQQEDSAVYLCASSTGGLGDTQYFGPGTRLTVL.